Below, 22 T cell receptor beta chains from the same sample are listed, as sequenced in a study of blood T cell repertoires in COVID-19. TCRdb's copy holds only in-frame clones and misses some; the assay was immunoSEQ multiplex PCR. The sample has fewer than 200,000 clones, 85% seen once. Sequencing was done on a sample of peripheral blood. The receptors shown here come from a man in his forties with acute or convalescent COVID-19.

The gene calls are TRBV7-2 and TRBJ2-3; D is uncertain. The CDR3 runs 15 residues. Between the trimmed V and J ends, which lost 1 base and 1 base, there was a span of 9 bases. Germline assignment: CDR1 SGHTA and CDR2 FQGNSA. The CDR3 DNA reads as TGTGCCAGCAGCTTAGGTCCTTCAGGCACAGATACGCAGTATTTT. Translating it yields CASSLGPSGTDTQYF.

V and J are TRBV2 and TRBJ2-1, with TRBD2 identical over 8 bases. Unmatched junction bases numbered 11, after V lost 2 bases and J lost 8 bases. This CDR3 is 16 amino acids long. Germline V gene data show CDR1 as SNHLY and CDR2 as FYNNEI. The CDR3 is CASSERGGGISHEQFF. The CDR3 DNA reads as TGTGCCAGCAGTGAACGCGGCGGGGGGATCTCCCATGAGCAGTTCTTC.

This chain links TRBV7-9 with TRBJ1-3; D may be TRBD1 (5 bases). V lost 3 bases and J lost 1, with 7 bases in between. The CDR3 loop spans 14 amino acids. Looked up from germline, CDR1 is SEHNR and CDR2 is FQNEAQ (reference sequence). CDR3 sequence reads: CASSFGTSGNTIYF. CDR3 coding DNA: TGTGCCAGCAGCTTTGGGACTTCTGGAAACACCATATATTTT.

This chain joins TRBV7-3 and TRBJ1-2, with TRBD1 matching over 7 bases. In germline, CDR1 is SGHTA, CDR2 FQGTGA. The CDR3 contains 13 residues. The V gene end was trimmed by 1 base and the J gene end by 7 bases; junction bases not matched to a gene: 3. CDR3 loop: CASSLRAGGGYTF. The CDR3 DNA is TGTGCCAGCAGCTTAAGGGCAGGGGGTGGCTACACCTTC.

The chain is built from TRBV27 and TRBJ2-7; 8 nucleotides line up with TRBD1. V gave up 6 bases and J gave up 2 bases; unmatched junction bases: 9. This CDR3 comprises 15 residues. Looked up from germline, CDR1 is MNHEY and CDR2 is SMNVEV (reference sequence). CDR3 sequence reads: CASSPGQVYTYEQYF. CDR3 nucleotide sequence: TGTGCCAGCAGCCCGGGACAGGTATACACCTACGAGCAGTACTTC.

The chain recombines TRBV10-3 with TRBJ2-5, with 9 nucleotides matching TRBD1. V was clipped by 6 bases and J by 3 bases; unmatched bases: 2. The germline CDR1 and CDR2 sequences are ENHRY and SYGVKD. The CDR3 spans 13 residues. CDR3 in amino acids: CAIRGQGKETQYF. CDR3 in DNA: TGTGCCATCAGGGGACAGGGTAAAGAGACCCAGTACTTC.

V is TRBV15 and J is TRBJ1-5, with D tentatively TRBD1 (6 bases). This CDR3 spans 15 amino acids. Germline values: CDR1 LNHNV, CDR2 YYDKDF (reference sequence). Trimming stripped 0 bases from V and 6 bases from J, with 12 bases between. The CDR3 sequence: CATSRDNKQGQPQHF. DNA for the CDR3: TGTGCCACCAGCAGAGATAATAAACAGGGTCAGCCCCAGCATTTT.

V is TRBV1 and J is TRBJ2-3; no DNA check was done on the table's D call, TRBD2. TRBV1 is flagged as a pseudogene. This CDR3 contains 18 residues. CDR3 in DNA: TGCACCAGCAGCCCATCGACTAGCGGACTCGTCCGGGGGTATACGCAGTATTTT. It yields the protein CTSSPSTSGLVRGYTQYF.

This chain uses TRBV2 with TRBJ2-2; TRBD1 matches 7 bases. CDR3 length equals 15 residues. V dropped 6 bases and J dropped 1; count of bases not matched to a gene: 5. Germline V gene data show CDR1 as SNHLY and CDR2 as FYNNEI. In nucleotides, the CDR3 is TGTGCCAGCAGAAAACAGGGGATGAACACCGGGGAGCTGTTTTTT. Its protein is CASRKQGMNTGELFF.

CDR3 in amino acids: CASSYSRGLTDTQYF. The CDR3 DNA reads TGTGCCAGCAGTTATAGTCGTGGACTCACAGATACGCAGTATTTT. The rearrangement links TRBV6-5 to TRBJ2-3, with D maybe TRBD2 (5 bases). The CDR3 contains 15 residues. The germline V gene encodes CDR1 MNHEY and CDR2 SVGAGI. The V gene lost 3 bases and the J gene lost 2 bases, with 12 bases spanning the gap.

The sample holds a few counts of this clone. The V gene is TRBV6-4, the J gene TRBJ2-2, with TRBD1 matching 10 bases. The ends lost 4 bases at V and 7 bases at J; junction bases unmatched: 6. The CDR3 covers 15 residues. Germline values: CDR1 MRHNA, CDR2 SNTAGT. The CDR3 loop reads CASSVGQGDIGELFF. CDR3 bases: TGTGCCAGCAGTGTCGGACAGGGGGACATCGGGGAGCTGTTTTTT.

The rearrangement uses TRBV19 and TRBJ1-5, with D possibly being TRBD1 (6 bases). V lost 9 bases, J lost 5 bases, and 23 bases lay in between. CDR3 size: 16 residues. Germline CDR1 reads LNHDA; CDR2 reads SQIVND (reference sequence). The CDR3 sequence: CASTMGAGAQYQPQHF. CDR3 bases: TGTGCCAGCACTATGGGGGCAGGAGCGCAATATCAGCCCCAGCATTTT.

J is TRBJ1-4 and V is TRBV28; D remains unclear. The CDR3 consists of 13 residues. Trimming stripped 4 bases from V and 5 bases from J, with 8 bases between. Germline CDR1 is MDHEN and CDR2 is SYDVKM. The CDR3 DNA follows: TGTGCCAGCAGTTCCGGGGTCAATGAAAAACTGTTTTTT. Encoded protein: CASSSGVNEKLFF.

This clone was observed once. This chain joins TRBV7-2 and TRBJ2-3; TRBD2 aligns across 8 bases. The CDR3 is 15 amino acids. V lost 1 base to trimming and J lost 4 bases; unmatched junction nucleotides: 4. CDR1 is SGHTA and CDR2 is FQGNSA in the germline V gene. The chain's CDR3 is CASSLVAGGSDTQYF. The CDR3 DNA reads as TGTGCCAGCAGCTTAGTGGCGGGGGGTTCAGATACGCAGTATTTT.

In nucleotides, the CDR3 is TGTGCCAGCAGCTTGTATGGGGACTCAAGGTCACCCCTCCACTTT. This sequence encodes CASSLYGDSRSPLHF. The gene calls are TRBV5-6 and TRBJ1-6; possible D gene TRBD1, 5 bases. Trimming took off 1 base at V and 10 bases at J, with 15 bases between the two ends. Germline CDR1 is SGHDT and CDR2 is YYEEEE. The CDR3 is made up of 15 amino acids.

The chain combines TRBV3-1 (or the pseudogene TRBV3-2) with TRBJ2-6, with 12 bases identical to TRBD1. Per germline, CDR1 LGHDT and CDR2 YNNKEL (reference sequence). This CDR3 has 18 amino acids. The V gene end was trimmed by 4 bases and the J gene end by 4 bases; junction bases not matched to a gene: 8. The CDR3 DNA sequence: TGTGCCAGCAGCCGTGGGACAGGGGGCGCGACGGGGGCCAACGTCCTGACTTTC. Amino acid sequence: CASSRGTGGATGANVLTF.

Of note for this clone: Other DNA sequences within the sample encode an identical CDR3. The gene calls are TRBV5-1 and TRBJ1-1, with unresolved D. Germline V gene lookup returns CDR1 SGHRS and CDR2 YFSETQ. The V gene lost 0 bases and the J gene lost 2 bases, with 5 bases spanning the gap. This CDR3 region has 13 residues. CDR3 nucleotides: TGCGCCAGCAGCTTGGGCGTAAACACTGAAGCTTTCTTT. This gives the protein CASSLGVNTEAFF.

This clone was seen a handful of times. The V gene is TRBV7-8, the J gene TRBJ1-1; 7 nucleotides agree with TRBD1. Losses at the gene ends were 5 bases for V and 2 bases for J; bases not matched to a gene: 2. Looked up from germline, CDR1 is SGHVS and CDR2 is FQNEAQ. The CDR3 extends over 13 amino acids. CDR3 nucleotide sequence: TGTGCCAGCAGCGCAGGGGGAAACACTGAAGCTTTCTTT. Protein: CASSAGGNTEAFF.

This rearrangement joins TRBV29-1 to TRBJ1-1; 7 bases align to TRBD1. Germline lookup yields CDR1 SQVTM and CDR2 ANQGSEA. The CDR3 consists of 13 residues. The trim removed 7 bases at V and 2 bases at J, leaving 7 bases unmatched. CDR3 in amino acids: CSGRQGFNTEAFF. The DNA of the CDR3 is TGCAGCGGCAGACAGGGATTCAACACTGAAGCTTTCTTT.

The chain combines TRBV29-1 with TRBJ2-3; 11 bases match TRBD2. Looked up from germline, CDR1 is SQVTM and CDR2 is ANQGSEA. V trimming: 8 bases; J trimming: 1 base; junction bases outside the gene matches: 5. This CDR3 spans 14 amino acids. CDR3 sequence: CSFGLAGRTDTQYF. CDR3 nucleotides: TGCAGCTTCGGACTAGCGGGCCGCACAGATACGCAGTATTTT.

The V and J genes are TRBV5-4 and TRBJ2-7; D ambiguous. The V and J ends lost 4 bases and 0 bases respectively, with 14 bases between them. The CDR3 covers 15 residues. Per germline, CDR1 SGHNT and CDR2 YYREEE (reference sequence). CDR3 nucleotides: TGTGCCAGCAGCCCTGCCCGCGGCTTCTCCTACGAGCAGTACTTC. Translated, it gives CASSPARGFSYEQYF.

The chain uses TRBV6-5 and TRBJ1-1, with a tentative D call TRBD1 (5 bases). Germline V gives CDR1 MNHEY, CDR2 SVGAGI. CDR3 size: 16 residues. Trimming shortened V by 2 bases and J by 5 bases, and 18 bases separated the two germline ends. CDR3 nucleotides: TGTGCCAGCAGTTACCCTCGCGCGGGGGGTGGTACTGAAGCTTTCTTT. Its protein is CASSYPRAGGGTEAFF.